A selection of T cell receptor beta chains follows, all from one sample in a study of control samples from healthy donors and cancer patients. Libraries were prepared by immunoSEQ multiplex PCR; TCRdb keeps only in-frame clonotypes and omits some of them. The table has around 140,000 clones, 75% to 95% seen once. Input material: blood. These receptors all come from a man aged 35 to 55 in good health. The CDR3 runs from the conserved cysteine through the conserved F or W. D genes are given only for firm matches. Expanded clones are given a class, and other clones once, few, many or no size at all.

D: -
J: TRBJ1-3
V: TRBV24-1
size: -
CDR3: CATSPPNGNTIYF
DNA: TGTGCCACCAGTCCACCGAATGGAAACACCATATATTTT

D: -
J: TRBJ2-3
V: TRBV5-1
size: -
CDR3: CASSRDYNRDTQYF
DNA: TGCGCCAGCTCAAGGGATTACAACAGAGATACGCAGTATTTT

D: -
J: TRBJ1-4
V: TRBV6-5
size: -
CDR3: CASRPGPEKLFF
DNA: TGTGCCAGCAGACCCGGACCTGAAAAACTGTTTTTT

D: -
J: TRBJ2-1
V: TRBV20-1
size: -
CDR3: CSVGWNEQFF
DNA: TGCAGTGTGGGGTGGAATGAGCAGTTCTTC

D: TRBD1
J: TRBJ1-1
V: TRBV30
size: -
CDR3: CAVLSDRGREAFF
DNA: TGTGCCGTATTGTCGGACAGGGGGCGTGAAGCTTTCTTT

D: -
J: TRBJ2-1
V: TRBV2
size: once
CDR3: CASSEAGGPVNEQFF
DNA: TGTGCCAGCAGTGAAGCGGGGGGGCCGGTAAATGAGCAGTTCTTC

D: -
J: TRBJ2-7
V: TRBV6-5
size: once
CDR3: CASYPGRHTYEQYF
DNA: TGTGCCAGCTATCCGGGGCGGCATACCTACGAGCAGTACTTC

D: -
J: TRBJ2-1
V: TRBV5-1
size: -
CDR3: CASGEGGIDNEQFF
DNA: TGCGCCAGCGGTGAGGGGGGGATTGACAATGAGCAGTTCTTC

D: -
J: TRBJ2-1
V: TRBV2
size: -
CDR3: CASSRMARGDNEQFF
DNA: TGTGCCAGCAGCCGAATGGCTCGAGGAGACAATGAGCAGTTCTTC

D: -
J: TRBJ1-1
V: TRBV10-2
size: -
CDR3: CASNYDGEGTEAFF
DNA: TGCGCCAGTAACTACGATGGGGAGGGGACTGAAGCTTTCTTT

D: TRBD1
J: TRBJ1-5
V: TRBV3-1/TRBV3-2
size: once
CDR3: CASSQTGGEGQPQHF
DNA: TGTGCCAGCAGCCAGACAGGGGGGGAGGGTCAGCCCCAGCATTTT

D: -
J: TRBJ1-1
V: TRBV7-2
size: -
CDR3: CASSLTIALSTEAFF
DNA: TGTGCCAGCAGCCTCACTATAGCCTTGTCCACTGAAGCTTTCTTT

D: TRBD2
J: TRBJ2-2
V: TRBV7-2
size: -
CDR3: CASSPGLAGGLTGELFF
DNA: TGTGCCAGCAGCCCGGGACTAGCGGGGGGGCTGACCGGGGAGCTGTTTTTT

D: -
J: TRBJ1-2
V: TRBV29-1
size: -
CDR3: CSVKPSSSPNYGYTF
DNA: TGCAGCGTAAAGCCTTCGAGTTCCCCTAACTATGGCTACACCTTC

D: -
J: TRBJ2-7
V: TRBV6-5
size: -
CDR3: CASSFTYSFRDEQYF
DNA: TGTGCCAGCAGCTTTACCTACTCCTTCCGAGACGAGCAGTACTTC

D: TRBD2
J: TRBJ2-3
V: TRBV29-1
size: -
CDR3: CSAAGLAGVDTQYF
DNA: TGCAGCGCAGCGGGACTAGCGGGGGTCGATACGCAGTATTTT

D: -
J: TRBJ1-5
V: TRBV6-1
size: -
CDR3: CASSEVVANRAQHF
DNA: TGTGCCAGCAGTGAAGTGGTGGCCAATCGGGCCCAGCATTTT

D: TRBD2
J: TRBJ2-2
V: TRBV9
size: -
CDR3: CASSAGGNTGELFF
DNA: TGTGCCAGCAGCGCGGGGGGAAACACCGGGGAGCTGTTTTTT

D: TRBD1
J: TRBJ1-5
V: TRBV19
size: -
CDR3: CASSGGTGGFSNQPQHF
DNA: TGTGCCAGTAGTGGGGGGACAGGGGGATTTAGCAATCAGCCCCAGCATTTT

D: -
J: TRBJ1-2
V: TRBV11-2
size: -
CDR3: CASSLNRDYGYTF
DNA: TGTGCCAGCAGCTTAAACAGGGACTATGGCTACACCTTC

D: -
J: TRBJ2-2
V: TRBV6-4
size: -
CDR3: CASSKTTGRTGELFF
DNA: TGTGCCAGCAGTAAGACGACAGGGAGGACCGGGGAGCTGTTTTTT

D: -
J: TRBJ1-6
V: TRBV28
size: once
CDR3: CASSSAGRGEGSPLHF
DNA: TGTGCCAGCAGTTCCGCTGGGCGGGGAGAAGGGTCACCCCTCCACTTT

D: TRBD1
J: TRBJ1-5
V: TRBV19
size: -
CDR3: CASSALTGSSNQPQHF
DNA: TGTGCCAGTAGTGCCCTGACAGGGAGTAGCAATCAGCCCCAGCATTTT

D: TRBD2
J: TRBJ2-2
V: TRBV13
size: -
CDR3: CASSLYAGGNTGELFF
DNA: TGTGCCAGCAGCTTATACGCGGGGGGGAACACCGGGGAGCTGTTTTTT